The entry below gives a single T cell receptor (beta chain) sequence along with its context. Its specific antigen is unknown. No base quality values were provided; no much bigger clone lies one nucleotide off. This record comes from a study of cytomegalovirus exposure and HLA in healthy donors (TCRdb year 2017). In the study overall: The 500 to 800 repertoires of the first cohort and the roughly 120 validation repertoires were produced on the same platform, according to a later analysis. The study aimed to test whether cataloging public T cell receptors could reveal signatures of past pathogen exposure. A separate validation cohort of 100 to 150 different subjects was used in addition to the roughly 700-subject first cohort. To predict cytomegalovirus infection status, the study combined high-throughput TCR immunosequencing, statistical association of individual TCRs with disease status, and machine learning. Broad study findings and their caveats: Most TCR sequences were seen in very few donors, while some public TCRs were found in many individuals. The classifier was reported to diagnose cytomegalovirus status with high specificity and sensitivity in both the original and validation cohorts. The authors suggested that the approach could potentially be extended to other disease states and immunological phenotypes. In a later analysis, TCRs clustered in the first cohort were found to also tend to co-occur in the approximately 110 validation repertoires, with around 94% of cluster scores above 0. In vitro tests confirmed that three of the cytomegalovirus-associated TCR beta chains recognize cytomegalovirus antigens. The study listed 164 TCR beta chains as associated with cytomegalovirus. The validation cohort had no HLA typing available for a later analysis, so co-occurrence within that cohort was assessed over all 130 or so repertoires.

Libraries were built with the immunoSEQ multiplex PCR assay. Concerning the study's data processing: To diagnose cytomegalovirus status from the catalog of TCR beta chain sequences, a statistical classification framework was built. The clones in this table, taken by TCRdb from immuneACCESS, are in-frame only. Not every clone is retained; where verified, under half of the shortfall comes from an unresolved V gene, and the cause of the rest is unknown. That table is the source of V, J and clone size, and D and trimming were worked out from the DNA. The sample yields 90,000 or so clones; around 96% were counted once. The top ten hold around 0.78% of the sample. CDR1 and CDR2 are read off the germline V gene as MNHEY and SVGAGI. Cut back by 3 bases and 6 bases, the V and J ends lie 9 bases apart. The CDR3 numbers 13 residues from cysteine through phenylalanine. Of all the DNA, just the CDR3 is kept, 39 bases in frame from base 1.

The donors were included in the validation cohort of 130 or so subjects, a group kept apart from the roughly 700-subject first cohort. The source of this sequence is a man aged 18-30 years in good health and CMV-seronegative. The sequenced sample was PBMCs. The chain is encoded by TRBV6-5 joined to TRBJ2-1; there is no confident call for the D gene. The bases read TGTGCCAGCAGTTATAATTCGGGCAATGAGCAGTTCTTC. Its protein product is CASSYNSGNEQFF.